This T cell receptor (beta chain) was documented in a study of T cell repertoires in cytomegalovirus infection. The length of the CDR3 is 19 residues. The V end lost 0 bases, the J end lost 0 bases, and 19 bases lay between the germline ends. Germline loops: CDR1 SGHAT, CDR2 FQNNGV. The count of this clonotype is one. The antigen is unknown. With a much larger clone just one base away, this may be a read error. Lacking the conserved final phenylalanine or tryptophan, this CDR3 likely reflects a read error. Each CDR3 protein is one row after TCRdb ran MiXCR on the reads. The table includes roughly 500,000 distinct CDR3 sequences, 16% detected once. Study results and caveats: Based on cumulative public TCR beta family frequency, carriers of CMV plus the relevant HLA were identified. HLA-C-restricted TCR beta clonotypes specific for CMV led the ex vivo response.

Sequenced material: CD8+ T cells from PBMCs. The source is a human donor in good health (CMV status not recorded). Some clones in this sample may be carry-over from other donors' samples. The chain links TRBV11-2 to TRBJ2-3; D unclear. Here the CDR3 reads CASSLDPDEMVASTDTQYL. CDR3 nucleotide sequence: TGTGCCAGCAGCTTAGATCCAGATGAGATGGTCGCTAGCACAGATACGCAGTATTTA.